The 9 T cell receptor beta chains listed next were all sequenced from one sample in a study of OX40 agonist ivuxolimab in advanced cancers. Library method: the immunoSEQ multiplex PCR assay. In TCRdb, the immuneACCESS table is reduced to in-frame sequences with V and J assigned. These tables do not hold every clone; where another copy was compared, an unresolved V gene accounts for under half, and the others remain unexplained. The table for this sample lists some 35,000 clones; approximately 84% of them were counted only once. The top ten clones comprise about a sixth of the sample. Sequenced material: CD4+ or CD8+ T cells sorted from blood, taken in a trial of the OX40 agonist ivuxolimab. The receptors were gathered from an adult with an advanced solid tumor such as melanoma, head and neck, liver or kidney cancer.

This clone has just one count. This sequence joins TRBV4-1 and TRBJ2-3, with D possibly being TRBD1 or TRBD2 (5 bases each). CDR3 length equals 13 residues. Germline CDR1 MGHRA, CDR2 YSYEKL. V was trimmed by 5 bases and J by 4 bases, leaving 10 bases between them. The CDR3 sequence is CASSGPGPDTQYF. DNA of the CDR3: TGCGCCAGCAGCGGGCCGGGGCCAGATACGCAGTATTTT.

The chain joins TRBV11-2 to TRBJ2-7, with 7 bases matching TRBD1. The length of the CDR3 is 14 residues. The V gene's germline CDR1 is SGHAT and CDR2 FQNNGV. The V and J ends lost 3 bases and 1 base, in that order; junction bases with no gene match: 3. The CDR3 nucleotides are TGTGCCAGCAGCTTCCGACAGGGTTCCTACGAGCAGTACTTC. Its protein is CASSFRQGSYEQYF.

The chain joins TRBV2 to TRBJ2-1, with D perhaps TRBD2 (5 bases). V gave up 4 bases and J gave up 7 bases, with 23 bases separating them. The length of the CDR3 is 17 residues. Per germline, CDR1 SNHLY and CDR2 FYNNEI. This chain's CDR3 is CASSGFSLALPRNEQFF. CDR3 bases: TGTGCCAGCAGTGGGTTCTCCCTAGCCCTGCCCCGTAATGAGCAGTTCTTC.

J is TRBJ2-3 and V is TRBV7-8, with 9 nucleotides matching TRBD1. This CDR3 spans 16 amino acids. Germline CDR1 reads SGHVS; CDR2 reads FQNEAQ. V gave up 6 bases and J gave up 2 bases; unmatched junction bases: 9. In nucleotides, the CDR3 is TGTGCCAGCAGGCCGTACAGGGGGCGGACCACAGATACGCAGTATTTT. This gives the protein CASRPYRGRTTDTQYF.

The V and J genes are TRBV11-2 and TRBJ2-7; 10 bases are a match to TRBD1. This CDR3 comprises 14 residues. Trimming at V came to 5 bases and at J to 2 bases, leaving 3 bases not matched to a gene. Germline V gene sequence: CDR1 SGHAT, CDR2 FQNNGV. The CDR3 nucleotides read TGTGCCAGCAGCCCCGGGACAGGGGCCTACGAGCAGTACTTC. Amino acid sequence: CASSPGTGAYEQYF. Filled out from reference TRBV11-2 and TRBJ2-7, the complete variable domain reads EAGVAQSPRYKIIEKRQSVAFWCNPISGHATLYWYQQILGQGPKLLIQFQNNGVVDDSQLPKDRFSAERLKGVDSTLKIQPAKLEDSAVYLCASSPGTGAYEQYFGPGTRLTVT.

The rearrangement links TRBV7-2 to TRBJ2-7; 7 nucleotides match TRBD2. V shed 4 bases, J shed 3 bases, and the junction held 3 bases outside the gene matches. This CDR3 is 13 amino acids long. From germline, CDR1 is SGHTA and CDR2 FQGNSA. The CDR3 is CASSSPGGYEQYF. DNA for the CDR3: TGTGCCAGCAGCTCCCCGGGGGGCTACGAGCAGTACTTC.

The rearrangement links TRBV5-6 to TRBJ2-7; D ambiguous. The germline CDR1 and CDR2 sequences are SGHDT and YYEEEE. CDR3 length: 14 residues. Trimming shortened V by 2 bases and J by 2 bases, and 11 bases separated the two germline ends. The CDR3 region is CASSFGRGAYEQYF. CDR3 nucleotides: TGTGCCAGCAGCTTTGGGCGTGGGGCCTACGAGCAGTACTTC.

The chain is built from TRBV9 and TRBJ2-3; D is uncertain. V shed 0 bases and J shed 4 bases, with 9 bases lying between them. Germline V CDR1 and CDR2: SGDLS, YYNGEE. CDR3 length: 14 residues. The CDR3 sequence: CASSVGVSADTQYF. CDR3 coding DNA: TGTGCCAGCAGCGTAGGGGTTTCGGCAGATACGCAGTATTTT.

This clone has a handful of counts. The gene calls are TRBV11-3 and TRBJ2-2; no clear D gene. V lost 7 bases, J lost 10 bases, and 13 bases lay in between. The germline V gene encodes CDR1 SGHNT and CDR2 YENEEA. CDR3 length equals 12 residues. The CDR3 DNA is TGTGCCAGCAAGGAGCGAGGAGAGGAGCTGTTTTTT. Its translation is CASKERGEELFF.